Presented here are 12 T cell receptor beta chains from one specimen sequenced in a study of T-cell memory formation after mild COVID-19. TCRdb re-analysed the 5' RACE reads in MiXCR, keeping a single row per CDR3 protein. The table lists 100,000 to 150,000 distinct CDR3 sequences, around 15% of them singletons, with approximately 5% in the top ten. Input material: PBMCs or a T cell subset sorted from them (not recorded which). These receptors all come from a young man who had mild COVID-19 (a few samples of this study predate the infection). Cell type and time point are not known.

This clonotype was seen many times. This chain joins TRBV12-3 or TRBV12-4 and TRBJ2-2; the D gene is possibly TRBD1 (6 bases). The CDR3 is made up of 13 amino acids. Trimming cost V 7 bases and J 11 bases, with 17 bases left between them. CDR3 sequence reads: CASTLATGTELFF. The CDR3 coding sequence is TGTGCCAGCACTCTCGCCACCGGGACAGAGCTGTTTTTT.

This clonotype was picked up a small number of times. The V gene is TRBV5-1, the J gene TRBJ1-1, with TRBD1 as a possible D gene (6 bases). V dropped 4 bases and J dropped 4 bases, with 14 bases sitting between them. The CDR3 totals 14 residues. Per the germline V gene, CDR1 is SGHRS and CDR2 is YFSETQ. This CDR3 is CASSLGGGSTEAFF. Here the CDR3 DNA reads TGCGCCAGCAGCCTCGGAGGGGGAAGCACTGAAGCTTTCTTT.

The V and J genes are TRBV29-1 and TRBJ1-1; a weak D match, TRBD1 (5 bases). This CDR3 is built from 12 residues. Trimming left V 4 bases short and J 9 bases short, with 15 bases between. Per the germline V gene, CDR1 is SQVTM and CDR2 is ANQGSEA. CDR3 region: CSVGATDNKAFF. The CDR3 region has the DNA TGCAGCGTTGGGGCGACAGACAACAAAGCTTTCTTT.

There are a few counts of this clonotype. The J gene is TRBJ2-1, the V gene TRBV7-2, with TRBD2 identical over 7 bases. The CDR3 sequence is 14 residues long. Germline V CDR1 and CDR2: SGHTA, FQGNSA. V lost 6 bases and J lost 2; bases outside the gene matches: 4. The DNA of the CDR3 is TGTGCCAGCAGTGGGGGGGGAGCCTACAATGAGCAGTTCTTC. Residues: CASSGGGAYNEQFF.

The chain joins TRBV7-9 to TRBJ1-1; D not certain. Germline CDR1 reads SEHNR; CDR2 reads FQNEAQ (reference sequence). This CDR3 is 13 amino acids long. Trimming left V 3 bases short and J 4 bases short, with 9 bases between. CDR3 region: CASSLEGFTEAFF. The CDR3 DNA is TGTGCCAGCAGCTTGGAGGGCTTCACTGAAGCTTTCTTT.

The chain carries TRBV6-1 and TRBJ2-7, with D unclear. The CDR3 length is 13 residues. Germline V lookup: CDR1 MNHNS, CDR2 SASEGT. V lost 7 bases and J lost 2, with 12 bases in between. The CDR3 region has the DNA TGTGCCAGCACGAGGTGGGGTACCTACGAGCAGTACGTC. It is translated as CASTRWGTYEQYV.

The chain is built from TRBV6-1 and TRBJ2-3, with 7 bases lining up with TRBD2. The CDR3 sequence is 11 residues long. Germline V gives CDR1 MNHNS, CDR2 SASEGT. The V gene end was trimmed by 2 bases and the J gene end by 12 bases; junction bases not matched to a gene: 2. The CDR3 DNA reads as TGTGCCAGCAGTGAAACGGGAGGACAGTATTTT. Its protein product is CASSETGGQYF.

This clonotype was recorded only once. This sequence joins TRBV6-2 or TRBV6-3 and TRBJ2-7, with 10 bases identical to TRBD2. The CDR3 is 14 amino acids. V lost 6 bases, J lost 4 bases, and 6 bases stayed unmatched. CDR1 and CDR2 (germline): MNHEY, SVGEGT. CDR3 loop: CASRPGTSDYEQYV. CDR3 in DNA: TGTGCCAGCAGGCCTGGGACTAGCGATTACGAGCAGTACGTC.

The CDR3 region is CASSLSVGGTDTQYF. In nucleotides, the CDR3 is TGTGCCAGCAGCTTGTCAGTCGGTGGGACAGATACGCAGTATTTT. The rearrangement joins TRBV11-2 to TRBJ2-3; D is unclear. The CDR3 has 15 amino acids. Trimming took off 3 bases at V and 3 bases at J, with 13 bases between the two ends. Germline-derived CDR1 and CDR2 are SGHAT and FQNNGV.

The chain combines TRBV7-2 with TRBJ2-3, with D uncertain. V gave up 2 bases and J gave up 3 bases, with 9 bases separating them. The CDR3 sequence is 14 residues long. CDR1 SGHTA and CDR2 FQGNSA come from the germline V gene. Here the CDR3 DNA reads TGTGCCAGCAGCTTAATGCTAGAGACAGATACGCAGTATTTT. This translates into CASSLMLETDTQYF.

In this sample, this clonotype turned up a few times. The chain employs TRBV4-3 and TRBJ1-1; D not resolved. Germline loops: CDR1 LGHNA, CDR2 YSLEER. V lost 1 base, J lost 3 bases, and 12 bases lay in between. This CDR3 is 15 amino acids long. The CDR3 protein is CASSQVPDGYTEAFF. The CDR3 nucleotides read TGCGCCAGCAGCCAAGTTCCGGACGGTTACACTGAAGCTTTCTTT.

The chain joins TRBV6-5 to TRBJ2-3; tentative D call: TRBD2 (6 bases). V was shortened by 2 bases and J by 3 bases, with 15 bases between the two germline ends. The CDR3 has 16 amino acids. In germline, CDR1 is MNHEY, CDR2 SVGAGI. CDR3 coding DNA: TGTGCCAGCAGTTACCTGGGGGGAGGACGGACAGATACGCAGTATTTT. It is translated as CASSYLGGGRTDTQYF.